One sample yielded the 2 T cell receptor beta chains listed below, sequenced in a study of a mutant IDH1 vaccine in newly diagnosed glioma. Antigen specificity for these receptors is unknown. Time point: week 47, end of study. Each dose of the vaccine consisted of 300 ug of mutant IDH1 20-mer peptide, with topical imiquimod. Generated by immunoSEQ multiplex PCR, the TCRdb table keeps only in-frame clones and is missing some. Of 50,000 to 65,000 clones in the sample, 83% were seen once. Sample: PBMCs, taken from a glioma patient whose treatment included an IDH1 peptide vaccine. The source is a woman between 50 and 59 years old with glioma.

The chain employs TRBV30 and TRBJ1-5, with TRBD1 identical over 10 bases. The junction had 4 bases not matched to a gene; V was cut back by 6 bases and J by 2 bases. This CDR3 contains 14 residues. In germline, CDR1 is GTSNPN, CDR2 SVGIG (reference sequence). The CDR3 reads CACDRGLGNQPQHF. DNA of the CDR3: TGTGCCTGCGACAGGGGGCTCGGCAATCAGCCCCAGCATTTT.

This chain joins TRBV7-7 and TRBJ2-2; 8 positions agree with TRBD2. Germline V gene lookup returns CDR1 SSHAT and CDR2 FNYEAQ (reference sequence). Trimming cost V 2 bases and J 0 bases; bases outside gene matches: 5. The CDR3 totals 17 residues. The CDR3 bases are TGTGCCAGCAGCTTAACCCTTAGCGGGACGAACACCGGGGAGCTGTTTTTT. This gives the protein CASSLTLSGTNTGELFF.